A selection of T cell receptor beta chains follows, all from one sample in a study of T cell responses to AZD1222 COVID-19 vaccine. The data were produced by immunoSEQ multiplex PCR, yet TCRdb's version contains in-frame clones alone and is incomplete. The sample has about 150,000 clones, 90% seen once. This sample comprised peripheral blood, obtained on day 0 of AZD1222 vaccination. Receptors originate from an adult in good health. The conserved cysteine and the conserved F or W are not part of the CDR3 here. A D gene is named only where the DNA matches it firmly.

v_gene	d_gene	j_gene	CDR3aa
TRBV6-5	.	TRBJ2-2	ASRQGSGELF
TRBV27	.	TRBJ2-2	ASNPGIPEAYTGELF
TRBV6-5	.	TRBJ1-2	ASRDSVEYGYT
TRBV7-2	TRBD1	TRBJ1-6	ASSTGTGLVTLH
TRBV7-9	TRBD1	TRBJ1-2	ASSTGVGTLANYGYT
TRBV5-1	TRBD2	TRBJ2-1	ASSSSGGRDPIGQF
TRBV9	TRBD1	TRBJ2-7	ASSVEGQRGEQY
TRBV5-4	TRBD1	TRBJ1-2	ASSLGVRTGVEGYT
TRBV28	TRBD1	TRBJ1-1	ASSPDRMNTEAF
TRBV7-3	.	TRBJ2-2	ASSLRRGQGGTGELF
TRBV5-1	.	TRBJ1-6	ASSWDGILANSPLH
TRBV19	.	TRBJ1-2	ASSILGNGYT
TRBV4-1	.	TRBJ1-2	ASSQYMDRYYGYT
TRBV5-1	TRBD2	TRBJ2-1	ASNPSGSSYEQF
TRBV12-2	.	TRBJ2-2	ASRLARGCASGVFSPTGELF
TRBV9	.	TRBJ1-4	ASSVGPNEKLF
TRBV5-6	.	TRBJ1-1	ASSLLQAVEAF
TRBV27	.	TRBJ2-5	ASSWGPPRGETQY
TRBV4-1	.	TRBJ1-1	ASSLEPGIPDSF
TRBV5-1	TRBD1	TRBJ1-2	ASSLGTGQGHYGYT
TRBV10-3	.	TRBJ1-2	AISDRENYGYT
TRBV27	.	TRBJ1-4	ASSPPGEKLF
TRBV10-3	TRBD2	TRBJ2-1	AISESIAGGNEQF
TRBV10-2	.	TRBJ2-5	ASSESWRETQY
TRBV4-3	TRBD1	TRBJ2-7	ASSQEITGQGSHEQY
TRBV10-1	TRBD1	TRBJ2-2	ASSEDRGQFGGELF
TRBV24-1	.	TRBJ2-7	ATSSGRYEQY
TRBV9	.	TRBJ1-1	ASSVAPQANTEAF
TRBV5-1	.	TRBJ1-5	ASSPSGGGGNQPQH
TRBV6-2/TRBV6-3	TRBD1	TRBJ1-1	ASSDPAGQGAENTEAF
TRBV5-1	.	TRBJ2-1	ASSLLQGPYNEQF